Presented here are 20 T cell receptor beta chains from one specimen sequenced in a study of blood T cell repertoires in COVID-19. Assay: immunoSEQ multiplex PCR; the TCRdb copy retains only in-frame clones and omits some. The sample includes roughly 140,000 clones, about 85% seen only once; the top ten take about 38%. The specimen was peripheral blood. The receptors were sampled from a human donor in a cohort sampled during active COVID-19.

The J gene is TRBJ2-2, the V gene TRBV5-4; unclear D gene. V lost 3 bases and J 2 bases, leaving 14 bases between the germline ends. The germline gives CDR1 SGHNT, CDR2 YYREEE (reference sequence). The CDR3 has 16 amino acids. The CDR3 bases are TGTGCCAGCAGCTACGGGTCCTCCGTAAACACCGGGGAGCTGTTTTTT. Protein: CASSYGSSVNTGELFF.

V gene TRBV29-1 combines with J gene TRBJ2-5, with D possibly matching TRBD1 (5 bases). This CDR3 comprises 11 residues. The V end lost 8 bases, the J end lost 4 bases, and 11 bases lay between the germline ends. Looked up from germline, CDR1 is SQVTM and CDR2 is ANQGSEA. The CDR3 DNA follows: TGCAGCTTCAGGGTTGGAGAGACCCAGTACTTC. Translating it yields CSFRVGETQYF.

The J gene is TRBJ2-1, the V gene TRBV28; 9 bases align to TRBD1. Germline V gene lookup returns CDR1 MDHEN and CDR2 SYDVKM. This CDR3 contains 15 residues. Germline trimming cut 6 bases from V and 6 bases from J; bases unmatched to any gene: 9. CDR3 coding DNA: TGTGCCAGCAGCACGGGACAGGGTCTGGGCAATGAGCAGTTCTTC. Translated: CASSTGQGLGNEQFF.

The V gene is TRBV9, the J gene TRBJ1-2; D is perhaps TRBD1 (5 bases). V was shortened by 2 bases and J by 3 bases, with 11 bases between the two germline ends. Germline CDR1 and CDR2: SGDLS and YYNGEE. CDR3 length equals 14 residues. The chain's CDR3 is CASSVDSGDYGYTF. The DNA for the CDR3 is TGTGCCAGCAGCGTGGACTCGGGGGACTATGGCTACACCTTC.

This clone was observed a single time. The chain uses TRBV19 and TRBJ2-7; 8 nucleotides agree with TRBD1. From germline, CDR1 is LNHDA and CDR2 SQIVND (reference sequence). The CDR3 is 15 residues long. Losses at the gene ends were 4 bases for V and 3 bases for J; bases not matched to a gene: 8. The CDR3 loop is CASSNPWTGSYEQYF. Written as DNA, the CDR3 is TGTGCCAGTAGTAACCCCTGGACAGGGAGCTACGAGCAGTACTTC.

CDR3 residues: CASSSPSGDEKLFF. The CDR3 DNA sequence: TGCGCCAGCAGCTCGCCGTCCGGGGATGAAAAACTGTTTTTT. This sequence joins TRBV5-1 and TRBJ1-4, with unresolved D. Germline lookup yields CDR1 SGHRS and CDR2 YFSETQ. Trimming shortened V by 3 bases and J by 6 bases, and 12 bases separated the two germline ends. The CDR3 covers 14 residues. The full variable domain, rest sourced from reference TRBV5-1 and TRBJ1-4, is KAGVTQTPRYLIKTRGQQVTLSCSPISGHRSVSWYQQTPGQGLQFLFEYFSETQRNKGNFPGRFSGRQFSNSRSEMNVSTLELGDSALYLCASSSPSGDEKLFFGSGTQLSVL.

Written as DNA, the CDR3 is TGCGCCAGCAGCTTGCAGCGGGGGGATATCAATGAGCAGTTCTTC. Residues: CASSLQRGDINEQFF. This rearrangement joins TRBV5-1 to TRBJ2-1, with 9 bases lining up with TRBD2. Per the germline V gene, CDR1 is SGHRS and CDR2 is YFSETQ. J lost 6 bases, V lost 1 base, and 5 bases had no gene match. The CDR3 consists of 15 residues.

This sequence joins TRBV10-3 and TRBJ1-2; 8 bases match TRBD1. V dropped 10 bases and J dropped 6; count of bases not matched to a gene: 10. Per germline, CDR1 ENHRY and CDR2 SYGVKD. The CDR3 is 13 amino acids. CDR3 protein: CATGQGEGDGYTF. The CDR3 DNA sequence: TGTGCCACCGGACAGGGAGAGGGTGATGGCTACACCTTC.

J is TRBJ1-2 and V is TRBV28; 7 bases fit TRBD1. The germline V gene encodes CDR1 MDHEN and CDR2 SYDVKM. Germline trimming cut 6 bases from V and 2 bases from J; bases unmatched to any gene: 12. This CDR3 has 16 residues. The DNA of the CDR3 is TGTGCCAGCAGGTCTCGGACAGGCTTAGTGAACTATGGCTACACCTTC. Protein sequence: CASRSRTGLVNYGYTF.

In this sample, this clone turned up a few times. This chain uses TRBV25-1 with TRBJ1-2; TRBD1 aligns across 7 bases. The germline V gene encodes CDR1 MGHDK and CDR2 SYGVNS. This CDR3 is 12 amino acids long. V lost 6 bases and J lost 2; bases outside the gene matches: 0. CDR3 sequence (DNA): TGTGCCAGCAGACAGGGGAACTATGGCTACACCTTC. It encodes CASRQGNYGYTF.

The V gene is TRBV19, the J gene TRBJ2-1, with 8 bases lining up with TRBD1. This CDR3 has 14 residues. Unmatched junction bases numbered 2, after V lost 3 bases and J lost 4 bases. Per the germline V gene, CDR1 is LNHDA and CDR2 is SQIVND (reference sequence). As DNA, the CDR3 is TGTGCCAGTAGTATGGACAGGGTATACAATGAGCAGTTCTTC. This translates into CASSMDRVYNEQFF.

The J gene is TRBJ1-1, the V gene TRBV5-1, with no clear D. Germline CDR1 SGHRS, CDR2 YFSETQ. This CDR3 has 13 residues. Trimming shortened V by 4 bases and J by 4 bases, and 11 bases separated the two germline ends. For the CDR3, the DNA is TGCGCCAGCAGCGGTCTGGAGGGCACTGAAGCTTTCTTT. It translates to CASSGLEGTEAFF.

In this sample, this clone turned up once. V and J are TRBV18 and TRBJ2-3; D unresolved. This CDR3 contains 13 residues. Germline loops: CDR1 KGHSH, CDR2 LQKENI. The V end lost 3 bases, the J end lost 4 bases, and 8 bases lay between the germline ends. Here the CDR3 DNA reads TGTGCCAGCTCACCCACGGTGTCAGATACGCAGTATTTT. Its protein is CASSPTVSDTQYF.

This clone was counted only a few times. The chain carries TRBV3-1 (or the pseudogene TRBV3-2) and TRBJ2-2; TRBD1 matches 9 bases. CDR1 is LGHDT, CDR2 YNNKEL, per germline (reference sequence). J lost 3 bases, V lost 5 bases, and 4 bases had no gene match. This CDR3 spans 15 amino acids. This chain's CDR3 is CASSYRGQDTGELFF. The CDR3 nucleotides are TGTGCCAGCAGCTACAGGGGGCAGGACACCGGGGAGCTGTTTTTT.

The rearrangement joins TRBV7-2 to TRBJ1-3, with a tentative D call TRBD1 (5 bases). The CDR3 loop spans 15 amino acids. Trimming shortened V by 4 bases and J by 4 bases, and 14 bases separated the two germline ends. Germline CDR1 SGHTA, CDR2 FQGNSA. The chain's CDR3 is CASSSNPGPGNTIYF. CDR3 in DNA: TGTGCCAGCAGCTCGAACCCAGGGCCCGGAAACACCATATATTTT.

The chain links TRBV18 to TRBJ2-3; D may be TRBD1 (6 bases). The length of the CDR3 is 14 residues. Germline CDR1 reads KGHSH; CDR2 reads LQKENI. Between the trimmed V and J ends, which lost 6 bases and 4 bases, there was a span of 14 bases. The CDR3 sequence: CASSPTGGSDTQYF. Here the CDR3 DNA reads TGTGCCAGCTCGCCGACAGGCGGGTCAGATACGCAGTATTTT.

Many counts were recorded for this clone. The genes are TRBV3-1 (or the pseudogene TRBV3-2) and TRBJ2-5, with D possibly TRBD1 on 6 matching bases. Between the trimmed V and J ends, which lost 5 bases and 4 bases, there was a span of 14 bases. Germline CDR1 reads LGHDT; CDR2 reads YNNKEL (reference sequence). This CDR3 has 14 amino acids. CDR3 sequence reads: CASSIHQGGETQYF. CDR3 DNA sequence: TGTGCCAGCAGCATTCATCAAGGGGGAGAGACCCAGTACTTC.

V usage is TRBV18 and J usage is TRBJ1-1; tentative D call: TRBD1 (6 bases). Germline CDR1 and CDR2: KGHSH and LQKENI. The CDR3 is 15 amino acids. V dropped 2 bases and J dropped 1 base, with 11 bases sitting between them. Here the CDR3 DNA reads TGTGCCAGCTCACCATCCGGGGGGCAGAACACTGAAGCTTTCTTT. Its translation is CASSPSGGQNTEAFF.

This chain joins TRBV6-5 and TRBJ2-3; D perhaps matches TRBD1 (5 bases). The CDR3 is made up of 13 amino acids. Germline-derived CDR1 and CDR2 are MNHEY and SVGAGI. Trimming took 8 bases from V and 2 from J, leaving 11 bases between them. CDR3 sequence: CASQWGLTDTQYF. The CDR3 nucleotides read TGTGCCAGCCAGTGGGGCCTCACAGATACGCAGTATTTT.

The chain has TRBV11-3 and TRBJ2-3; 10 nucleotides align to TRBD1. J lost 6 bases, V lost 5 bases, and 5 bases had no gene match. CDR1 and CDR2 from the germline V gene are SGHNT and YENEEA. This CDR3 is 14 amino acids long. CDR3 residues: CASSTGQGTDTQYF. For the CDR3, the DNA is TGTGCCAGCAGCACGGGACAGGGGACCGATACGCAGTATTTT. Based on the CDR3 plus reference TRBV11-3 and TRBJ2-3, the full variable domain is EAGVVQSPRYKIIEKKQPVAFWCNPISGHNTLYWYLQNLGQGPELLIRYENEEAVDDSQLPKDRFSAERLKGVDSTLKIQPAELGDSAVYLCASSTGQGTDTQYFGPGTRLTVL.